The next 26 T cell receptor beta chains were all read from a single sample in a study of HIV-infected patients and healthy controls. TCRdb ran MiXCR on the 5' RACE reads and lists one entry per CDR3 protein. In the table there are about 67,000 distinct CDR3 sequences, approximately 16% of which are singletons. Specimen: CD4+ T cells from blood. Every receptor here comes from a human donor in good health.

V and J are TRBV5-6 and TRBJ1-1; the D is unclear. Looked up from germline, CDR1 is SGHDT and CDR2 is YYEEEE. The CDR3 is 13 residues long. Trimming took off 0 bases at V and 7 bases at J, with 10 bases between the two ends. CDR3 amino acids: CASSLAVPGEAFF. CDR3 in DNA: TGTGCCAGCAGCTTGGCAGTCCCGGGTGAAGCTTTCTTT.

A few counts support this clonotype. The J gene is TRBJ2-3, the V gene TRBV18; 8 bases map to TRBD2. The CDR3 runs to 14 residues. Germline CDR1 reads KGHSH; CDR2 reads LQKENI. V trimming: 5 bases; J trimming: 4 bases; junction bases outside the gene matches: 5. CDR3 region: CASSSGLVPDTQYF. DNA for the CDR3: TGTGCCAGCTCATCGGGACTAGTCCCAGATACGCAGTATTTT. Looking up the rest from reference TRBV18 and TRBJ2-3 gives the full variable domain: NAGVMQNPRHLVRRRGQEARLRCSPMKGHSHVYWYRQLPEEGLKFMVYLQKENIIDESGMPKERFSAEFPKEGPSILRIQQVVRGDSAAYFCASSSGLVPDTQYFGPGTRLTVL.

The chain is built from TRBV18 and TRBJ2-3; D is possibly TRBD2 (5 bases). This CDR3 contains 14 residues. Trimming removed 3 bases at V and 2 bases at J, with 9 bases between. The germline V gene has CDR1 KGHSH and CDR2 LQKENI. CDR3 residues: CASSPFDYTDTQYF. The DNA of the CDR3 is TGTGCCAGCTCACCCTTTGACTACACAGATACGCAGTATTTT. Combining the CDR3 with reference TRBV18 and TRBJ2-3 gives the whole variable domain NAGVMQNPRHLVRRRGQEARLRCSPMKGHSHVYWYRQLPEEGLKFMVYLQKENIIDESGMPKERFSAEFPKEGPSILRIQQVVRGDSAAYFCASSPFDYTDTQYFGPGTRLTVL.

Ten or more counts support this clonotype. The chain couples TRBV5-4 to TRBJ2-4; 8 positions match TRBD1. Losses at the gene ends were 4 bases for V and 7 bases for J; bases not matched to a gene: 10. CDR3 length: 15 amino acids. Germline CDR1 SGHNT, CDR2 YYREEE (reference sequence). CDR3 DNA sequence: TGTGCCAGCAGCCGACAGGGGCCCCTCCGTAACATTCAGTACTTC. As protein: CASSRQGPLRNIQYF.

A few counts support this clonotype. The rearrangement uses TRBV12-3 or TRBV12-4 and TRBJ1-5; D gene ambiguous. V was trimmed by 2 bases and J by 7 bases, leaving 12 bases between them. The CDR3 is made up of 14 amino acids. The CDR3 DNA reads TGTGCCAGCAGTTTATTCCGGGCGGAGCAGCCCCAGCATTTT. Translated, it gives CASSLFRAEQPQHF.

The genes are TRBV9 and TRBJ2-3; 9 nucleotides agree with TRBD2. Germline CDR1 reads SGDLS; CDR2 reads YYNGEE. CDR3 length: 16 amino acids. Trimming removed 2 bases from V and 0 bases from J; junction bases left unmatched: 4. Written as DNA, the CDR3 is TGTGCCAGCAGCGTGACTAGCGGTTCTAGCACAGATACGCAGTATTTT. Amino acid sequence: CASSVTSGSSTDTQYF.

This clonotype was observed a handful of times. The rearrangement uses TRBV5-1 and TRBJ1-1, with a tentative D call TRBD1 (6 bases). The V end was cut by 2 bases, the J end by 1 base, with 12 bases between. The CDR3 consists of 15 residues. Germline V gives CDR1 SGHRS, CDR2 YFSETQ. CDR3 coding DNA: TGCGCCAGCAGCTTAGGGACACGGACGAACACTGAAGCTTTCTTT. Translated: CASSLGTRTNTEAFF.

DNA of the CDR3: TGTGCCAGCAGTCAAAGACAAGCGAACACCGGGGAGCTGTTTTTT. It translates to CASSQRQANTGELFF. The chain carries TRBV12-3 or TRBV12-4 and TRBJ2-2; no reliable D call. V gave up 5 bases and J gave up 0 bases, with 10 bases separating them. The CDR3 has 15 amino acids.

This clonotype was seen many times. V gene TRBV4-2 combines with J gene TRBJ1-4, with D perhaps matching TRBD1 (6 bases). There are 14 residues in the CDR3. Germline lookup yields CDR1 LGHNA and CDR2 YNFKEQ. V was clipped by 0 bases and J by 10 bases, with 12 bases between them. This CDR3 is CASSQDPEGGKLFF. CDR3 coding DNA: TGTGCCAGCAGCCAAGACCCGGAGGGGGGAAAACTGTTTTTT.

The V gene is TRBV6-2 or TRBV6-3, the J gene TRBJ1-2, with D perhaps matching TRBD1 (5 bases). Germline loops: CDR1 MNHEY, CDR2 SVGEGT. This CDR3 is built from 15 residues. Deletions cut 5 bases from V and 3 bases from J, with 16 bases between. CDR3 in amino acids: CASSEQIGGDYGYTF. CDR3 nucleotides: TGTGCCAGCAGTGAACAAATTGGGGGTGACTATGGCTACACCTTC.

This clonotype appeared a few times. The chain joins TRBV5-8 to TRBJ2-1; no clear D gene. The CDR3 spans 14 residues. In germline, CDR1 is SGHTS, CDR2 YDEGEE. Trimming stripped 3 bases from V and 3 bases from J, with 10 bases between. CDR3 in amino acids: CASSSRRGYNEQFF. The DNA for the CDR3 is TGTGCCAGCAGCTCCCGGAGAGGCTACAATGAGCAGTTCTTC.

This clonotype has a handful of counts. The chain carries TRBV20-1 and TRBJ2-1; a weak D match, TRBD2 (5 bases). Trimming cost V 0 bases and J 2 bases, with 14 bases left between them. The CDR3 has 16 amino acids. The germline V gene has CDR1 DFQATT and CDR2 SNEGSKA (reference sequence). The CDR3 sequence is CSAREWRGGPYNEQFF. The CDR3, as DNA: TGCAGTGCTAGAGAGTGGCGCGGAGGTCCCTACAATGAGCAGTTCTTC.

This clonotype showed up just a few times. The gene calls are TRBV20-1 and TRBJ1-1; D remains ambiguous. V lost 1 base, J lost 5 bases, and 17 bases lay in between. This CDR3 is built from 15 residues. Germline CDR1 reads DFQATT; CDR2 reads SNEGSKA (reference sequence). The CDR3 bases are TGCAGTGCTAGAGTCGACCAAAGTACAATAACTGAAGCTTTCTTT. Its protein product is CSARVDQSTITEAFF.

This clonotype was picked up a small number of times. This chain connects TRBV2 to TRBJ2-5; D is unresolved. Trimming took 4 bases from V and 0 from J, leaving 6 bases between them. Germline lookup yields CDR1 SNHLY and CDR2 FYNNEI. The CDR3 totals 13 residues. The CDR3 sequence is CASSVEYQETQYF. In nucleotides, the CDR3 is TGTGCCAGCAGTGTAGAATACCAAGAGACCCAGTACTTC.

There are many counts of this clonotype. This chain joins TRBV5-1 and TRBJ2-7; D might be TRBD1 (8 bases). The CDR3 is made up of 18 amino acids. V dropped 0 bases and J dropped 2 bases, with 21 bases sitting between them. Looked up from germline, CDR1 is SGHRS and CDR2 is YFSETQ. CDR3 loop: CASSLGDRTKRGTYEQYF. The CDR3 DNA reads as TGCGCCAGCAGCTTGGGGGACAGGACAAAGCGGGGTACCTACGAGCAGTACTTC.

This clonotype was observed a handful of times. V and J are TRBV20-1 and TRBJ2-1; either TRBD1 or TRBD2 may fit D (5 bases each). Germline CDR1 DFQATT, CDR2 SNEGSKA (reference sequence). The CDR3 has 16 amino acids. Trimming stripped 6 bases from V and 0 bases from J, with 18 bases between. The CDR3 is CSAAPRGGASYNEQFF. For the CDR3, the DNA is TGCAGTGCCGCCCCCCGGGGTGGGGCCTCCTACAATGAGCAGTTCTTC.

The chain couples TRBV27 to TRBJ1-4, with D tentatively TRBD1 (5 bases). Germline assignment: CDR1 MNHEY and CDR2 SMNVEV (reference sequence). CDR3 length: 15 amino acids. V lost 6 bases and J 0 bases, leaving 11 bases between the germline ends. CDR3: CASSRQLPTNEKLFF. The CDR3 DNA sequence: TGTGCCAGCAGCCGACAGCTCCCAACTAATGAAAAACTGTTTTTT. The full variable domain, its missing parts supplied by reference TRBV27 and TRBJ1-4, is EAQVTQNPRYLITVTGKKLTVTCSQNMNHEYMSWYRQDPGLGLRQIYYSMNVEVTDKGDVPEGYKVSRKEKRNFPLILESPSPNQTSLYFCASSRQLPTNEKLFFGSGTQLSVL.

This clonotype showed up many times. J is TRBJ2-3 and V is TRBV30, with TRBD1 identical over 8 bases. Germline V gene lookup returns CDR1 GTSNPN and CDR2 SVGIG (reference sequence). V lost 5 bases and J lost 3; bases outside the gene matches: 7. The CDR3 runs to 14 residues. CDR3 sequence (DNA): TGTGCCTGGTCCAGGGGGCGCAGGACAGATACGCAGTATTTT. It is translated as CAWSRGRRTDTQYF.

This clonotype occurred a few times. The V call is TRBV7-9, the J call TRBJ2-3, with 7 bases matching TRBD1. This CDR3 has 14 amino acids. Germline V gene sequence: CDR1 SEHNR, CDR2 FQNEAQ (reference sequence). The junction had 0 bases not matched to a gene; V was cut back by 2 bases and J by 1 base. For the CDR3, the DNA is TGTGCCAGCAGCTTACAGGGGGGCACAGATACGCAGTATTTT. This gives the protein CASSLQGGTDTQYF.

This clonotype was seen a handful of times. V and J are TRBV9 and TRBJ2-5; D is possibly TRBD1 or TRBD2 (6 bases each). This CDR3 region has 15 residues. Trimming took off 4 bases at V and 4 bases at J, with 17 bases between the two ends. Germline V gene sequence: CDR1 SGDLS, CDR2 YYNGEE. CDR3 amino acids: CASSPAGGGGETQYF. The CDR3 coding sequence is TGTGCCAGCAGCCCAGCAGGAGGGGGTGGAGAGACCCAGTACTTC.

The rearrangement uses TRBV5-1 and TRBJ2-5; 9 nucleotides agree with TRBD1. The J segment lost 5 bases and the V segment lost 4 bases, leaving 3 bases of the junction unmatched. The CDR3 length is 13 residues. The germline CDR1 and CDR2 sequences are SGHRS and YFSETQ. CDR3 residues: CASSTDRGETQYF. CDR3 coding DNA: TGCGCCAGCAGCACGGACAGGGGCGAGACCCAGTACTTC.

This clonotype was seen repeatedly, ten times or more. The J gene is TRBJ1-5, the V gene TRBV18, with D possibly being TRBD1 (5 bases). V was pared by 2 bases and J by 5 bases, with 7 bases between. Germline V gives CDR1 KGHSH, CDR2 LQKENI. This CDR3 contains 13 residues. The CDR3 region has the DNA TGTGCCAGCTCACCAGACAGAGATCAGCCCCAGCATTTT. Its protein product is CASSPDRDQPQHF. Variable domain in full (rest from reference TRBV18 and TRBJ1-5): NAGVMQNPRHLVRRRGQEARLRCSPMKGHSHVYWYRQLPEEGLKFMVYLQKENIIDESGMPKERFSAEFPKEGPSILRIQQVVRGDSAAYFCASSPDRDQPQHFGDGTRLSIL.

This clonotype was counted between two and nine times. The gene calls are TRBV30 and TRBJ2-3; 7 nucleotides match TRBD1. In germline, CDR1 is GTSNPN, CDR2 SVGIG (reference sequence). V was clipped by 0 bases and J by 1 base; unmatched bases: 4. The CDR3 consists of 15 residues. This CDR3 is CAWSVRGGGTDTQYF. Here the CDR3 DNA reads TGTGCCTGGAGTGTAAGAGGGGGCGGCACAGATACGCAGTATTTT.

This clonotype has a single count. The rearrangement uses TRBV3-1 and TRBJ2-1; the D is unclear. V shed 0 bases and J shed 6 bases, with 18 bases lying between them. The CDR3 totals 17 residues. Germline V lookup: CDR1 LGHDT, CDR2 YNNKEL (reference sequence). The DNA of the CDR3 is TGTGCCAGCAGCCAAGAAAAGCCCTTCCTAACTTCCAATGAGCAGTTCTTC. It codes for CASSQEKPFLTSNEQFF.

This clonotype was counted only a few times. The V and J genes are TRBV7-3 and TRBJ2-3; the match to TRBD2 covers 10 bases. This CDR3 spans 18 amino acids. Germline CDR1 and CDR2: SGHTA and FQGTGA. V dropped 5 bases and J dropped 1; count of bases not matched to a gene: 12. DNA of the CDR3: TGTGCCAGCAGCGGCGGGTTAGCGGGGGGATGGGGCACAGATACGCAGTATTTT. Its translation: CASSGGLAGGWGTDTQYF.

This clonotype showed up just a few times. This sequence joins TRBV12-5 and TRBJ1-1, with 7 bases that match TRBD1. CDR1 is LGHNT and CDR2 is FRNRAP in the germline V gene. V lost 6 bases to trimming and J lost 1 base; unmatched junction nucleotides: 8. This CDR3 region has 15 residues. This CDR3 reads CASGLPTGTNTEAFF. The CDR3, as DNA: TGTGCTAGTGGCCTTCCGACAGGGACGAACACTGAAGCTTTCTTT.